A selection of T cell receptor beta chains follows, all from one sample in a study of identical twins. TCRdb ran MiXCR on the 5' RACE reads and lists one entry per CDR3 protein. The sample carries 1.5 million or so distinct CDR3 sequences, 25% to 35% recorded once. Sequenced: cord blood. These receptors were taken from a newborn girl in good health. CDR3s include the opening cysteine and the closing phenylalanine or tryptophan. A D gene is named only where the DNA matches it firmly. Clone size appears in some rows only: once, few, many, or a class for an expanded clone.

D gene: .
V gene: TRBV29-1
clone size: .
J gene: TRBJ2-5
CDR3 DNA: TGCAGTGTTGAAGCGTGGACTCAAGAGACCCAGTACTTC
CDR3 protein: CSVEAWTQETQYF

D gene: .
V gene: TRBV6-5
clone size: .
J gene: TRBJ1-1
CDR3 DNA: TGTGCCAGCAGTTACTTGGGGCGGACCAAGAACACTGAAGCTTTCTTT
CDR3 protein: CASSYLGRTKNTEAFF

D gene: .
V gene: TRBV7-2
clone size: .
J gene: TRBJ1-1
CDR3 DNA: TGTGCCAGCAGCTTGTATAGGGACGCTGAAGCTTTCTTT
CDR3 protein: CASSLYRDAEAFF

D gene: .
V gene: TRBV6-6
clone size: few
J gene: TRBJ1-2
CDR3 DNA: TGTGCCAGCACCAACAGCTATGGCTACACCTTC
CDR3 protein: CASTNSYGYTF

D gene: .
V gene: TRBV5-1
clone size: few
J gene: TRBJ1-6
CDR3 DNA: TGCGCCAGCAGCTTGGGACAGATCTATAATTCACCCCTCCACTTT
CDR3 protein: CASSLGQIYNSPLHF

D gene: TRBD1
V gene: TRBV7-2
clone size: .
J gene: TRBJ1-6
CDR3 DNA: TGTGCCAGCAGCCTCAGGGACAGGTTTAATTCACCCCTCCACTTT
CDR3 protein: CASSLRDRFNSPLHF

D gene: .
V gene: TRBV7-6
clone size: few
J gene: TRBJ2-3
CDR3 DNA: TGTGCCAGCAGCTCTAGCCAGGCAGGGGTGACAGATACGCAGTATTTT
CDR3 protein: CASSSSQAGVTDTQYF

D gene: .
V gene: TRBV5-4
clone size: .
J gene: TRBJ1-1
CDR3 DNA: TGTGCCAGCAGCTTGGTGGGGTACCCTGAAGCTTTCTTT
CDR3 protein: CASSLVGYPEAFF

D gene: .
V gene: TRBV4-1
clone size: .
J gene: TRBJ2-7
CDR3 DNA: TGCGCCAGCAGCCAAGATAGTTTTGTCGGGAACGAGCAGTACTTC
CDR3 protein: CASSQDSFVGNEQYF

D gene: .
V gene: TRBV6-6
clone size: .
J gene: TRBJ2-7
CDR3 DNA: TGTGCCAGCAGTTACTCAGGGGGGCCAGGCGAGCAGTACTTC
CDR3 protein: CASSYSGGPGEQYF

D gene: TRBD1
V gene: TRBV18
clone size: few
J gene: TRBJ2-7
CDR3 DNA: TGTGCCAGCTCACCAGGACAGGCCTTCCGCTACGAGCAGTACTTC
CDR3 protein: CASSPGQAFRYEQYF

D gene: .
V gene: TRBV7-2
clone size: .
J gene: TRBJ2-3
CDR3 DNA: TGTGCCAGCAGCTTAGGATACGACGGGGGCCTCACAGATACGCAGTATTTT
CDR3 protein: CASSLGYDGGLTDTQYF

D gene: TRBD1
V gene: TRBV20-1
clone size: .
J gene: TRBJ2-7
CDR3 DNA: TGCAGTGCTAGAGATCGCCGGGACAGGACCTACGAGCAGTACTTC
CDR3 protein: CSARDRRDRTYEQYF

D gene: .
V gene: TRBV9
clone size: .
J gene: TRBJ2-1
CDR3 DNA: TGTGCCAGCAGCGTAGGGGGTGGGCGGCCCTCCTACAATGAGCAGTTCTTC
CDR3 protein: CASSVGGGRPSYNEQFF

D gene: TRBD1
V gene: TRBV12-3/TRBV12-4
clone size: many
J gene: TRBJ1-2
CDR3 DNA: TGTGCCAGCAGCCCGGGACAGGGAAGAGGCTACACCTTC
CDR3 protein: CASSPGQGRGYTF

D gene: .
V gene: TRBV27
clone size: .
J gene: TRBJ1-2
CDR3 DNA: TGTGCCAGCAGTTATACGGCAGGTCTCTGGGGCTACACCTTC
CDR3 protein: CASSYTAGLWGYTF

D gene: .
V gene: TRBV18
clone size: few
J gene: TRBJ2-1
CDR3 DNA: TGTGCCAGCTCACCATCAAGAGGGAATGAGCAGTTCTTC
CDR3 protein: CASSPSRGNEQFF

D gene: .
V gene: TRBV14
clone size: few
J gene: TRBJ2-3
CDR3 DNA: TGTGCCAGCAGCCATGCGTATACGCAGTATTTT
CDR3 protein: CASSHAYTQYF

D gene: .
V gene: TRBV27
clone size: .
J gene: TRBJ2-7
CDR3 DNA: TGTGCCAGCAGTTTAAGTCACCTATCCTACGAGCAGTACTTC
CDR3 protein: CASSLSHLSYEQYF

D gene: .
V gene: TRBV6-5
clone size: many
J gene: TRBJ2-1
CDR3 DNA: TGTGCCAGCAGGCCGACCCTTTACAATGAGCAGTTCTTC
CDR3 protein: CASRPTLYNEQFF

D gene: TRBD1
V gene: TRBV25-1
clone size: .
J gene: TRBJ2-3
CDR3 DNA: TGTGCCAGCAACCCCGGGACAGGGGCCACAGATACGCAGTATTTT
CDR3 protein: CASNPGTGATDTQYF

D gene: .
V gene: TRBV20-1
clone size: .
J gene: TRBJ1-6
CDR3 DNA: TGCAGTGCTAGAGATCTCGGGACATATAATTCACCCCTCCACTTT
CDR3 protein: CSARDLGTYNSPLHF

D gene: .
V gene: TRBV20-1
clone size: .
J gene: TRBJ2-1
CDR3 DNA: TGCAGTGCTAGAGAAAGCAAAGGGGGGTACAATGAGCAGTTCTTC
CDR3 protein: CSARESKGGYNEQFF

D gene: .
V gene: TRBV20-1
clone size: .
J gene: TRBJ1-5
CDR3 DNA: TGCAGTGCTACGACCGCGACCCCCAATCAGCCCCAGCATTTT
CDR3 protein: CSATTATPNQPQHF

D gene: TRBD1
V gene: TRBV25-1
clone size: few
J gene: TRBJ2-5
CDR3 DNA: TGTGCCAGCACCGCTACAGGGGCAGAGACCCAGTACTTC
CDR3 protein: CASTATGAETQYF

D gene: .
V gene: TRBV29-1
clone size: once
J gene: TRBJ1-1
CDR3 DNA: TGCAGCGTTGGCCGGGGGGCGCGGACTGAAGCTTTCTTT
CDR3 protein: CSVGRGARTEAFF

D gene: .
V gene: TRBV10-2
clone size: .
J gene: TRBJ2-2
CDR3 DNA: TGCGCCAGCAGATTGGACAGGAACACCGGGGAGCTGTTTTTT
CDR3 protein: CASRLDRNTGELFF

D gene: TRBD1
V gene: TRBV12-5
clone size: .
J gene: TRBJ1-1
CDR3 DNA: TGTGCTAGTGGGACAGGGGGGCACACTGAAGCTTTCTTT
CDR3 protein: CASGTGGHTEAFF

D gene: .
V gene: TRBV20-1
clone size: few
J gene: TRBJ1-4
CDR3 DNA: TGCAGTGCTACAGGGAGGCTCTATGAAAAACTGTTTTTT
CDR3 protein: CSATGRLYEKLFF

D gene: .
V gene: TRBV28
clone size: many
J gene: TRBJ1-5
CDR3 DNA: TGTGCCAGCAGTTTAACATATAGCAATCAGCCCCAGCATTTT
CDR3 protein: CASSLTYSNQPQHF

D gene: TRBD1
V gene: TRBV12-3/TRBV12-4
clone size: .
J gene: TRBJ1-1
CDR3 DNA: TGTGCCAGCAGTTTTAGGGGGCGCCCGGACACTGAAGCTTTCTTT
CDR3 protein: CASSFRGRPDTEAFF

D gene: .
V gene: TRBV20-1
clone size: .
J gene: TRBJ2-3
CDR3 DNA: TGCAGTGCTAGTCACTCGCGCACAGATACGCAGTATTTT
CDR3 protein: CSASHSRTDTQYF